This TCR beta chain was obtained from a study of beta chain features in type 1 diabetes. The V end lost 2 bases, the J end lost 2 bases, and 8 bases lay between the germline ends. From germline, CDR1 is LGHNA and CDR2 YSLEER. The CDR3 has 14 residues. Investigators reverse transcribed all isolated RNA, so they sequenced expressed TCRB transcripts. The assay was immunoSEQ multiplex PCR, and TCRdb's table has in-frame clones only and misses some. This sample has 970,000 or so clones, with 15% to 20% found just once. Worth noting for this clone: The target antigen is unknown.

Overall study results and limits: Whatever favoring of shorter templates PCR might show would apply equally to patients and controls.

The chain has TRBV4-3 and TRBJ2-3, with D possibly being TRBD1 (5 bases). Sequencing was done on a sample of naive CD4+ T cells from blood. The TCR was taken from a woman between 18 and 30 years old in good health. The DNA for the CDR3 is TGCGCCAGCAGCCAACGACAGACCACAGATACGCAGTATTTT. It specifies CASSQRQTTDTQYF.